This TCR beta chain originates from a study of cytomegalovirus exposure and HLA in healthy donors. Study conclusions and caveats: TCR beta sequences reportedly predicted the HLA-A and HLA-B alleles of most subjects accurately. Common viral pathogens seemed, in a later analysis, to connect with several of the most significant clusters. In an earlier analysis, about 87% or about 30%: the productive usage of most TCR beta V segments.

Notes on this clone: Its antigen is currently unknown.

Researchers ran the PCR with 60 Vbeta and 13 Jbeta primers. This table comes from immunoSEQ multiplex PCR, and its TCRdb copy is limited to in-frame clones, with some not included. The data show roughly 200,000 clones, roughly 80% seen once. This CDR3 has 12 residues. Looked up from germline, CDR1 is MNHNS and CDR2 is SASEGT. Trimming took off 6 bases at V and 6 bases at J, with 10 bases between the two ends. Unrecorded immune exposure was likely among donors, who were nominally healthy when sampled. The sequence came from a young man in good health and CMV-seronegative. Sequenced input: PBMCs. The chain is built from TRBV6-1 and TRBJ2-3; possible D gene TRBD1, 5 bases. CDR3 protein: CASSRVWDTQYF. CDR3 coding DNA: TGTGCCAGCAGCAGGGTATGGGATACGCAGTATTTT.